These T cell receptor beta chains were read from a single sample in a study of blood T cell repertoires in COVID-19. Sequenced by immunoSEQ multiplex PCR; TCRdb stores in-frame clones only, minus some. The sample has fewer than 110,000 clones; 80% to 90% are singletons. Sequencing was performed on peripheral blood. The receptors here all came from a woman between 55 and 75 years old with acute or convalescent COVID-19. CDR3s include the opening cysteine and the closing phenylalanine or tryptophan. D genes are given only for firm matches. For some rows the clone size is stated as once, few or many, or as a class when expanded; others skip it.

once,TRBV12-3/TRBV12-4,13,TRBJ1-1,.,CASSSLGDTEAFF
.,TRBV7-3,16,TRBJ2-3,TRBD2,CASSPRLAGETDTQYF
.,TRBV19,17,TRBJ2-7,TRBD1,CASSAYLSGTGKYEQYF
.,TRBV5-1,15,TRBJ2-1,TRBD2,CASSEGTSGHNEQFF
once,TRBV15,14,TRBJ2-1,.,CATSRVEVPNEQFF
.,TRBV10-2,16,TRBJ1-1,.,CASSEYGEGAKSEAFF
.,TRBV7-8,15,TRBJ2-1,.,CASSLEVGAQNEQFF
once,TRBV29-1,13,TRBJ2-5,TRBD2,CSFRTRTGETQYF
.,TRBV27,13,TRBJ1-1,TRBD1,CASSQGAWTEAFF
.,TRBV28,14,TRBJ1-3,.,CASMEGRSGNTIYF
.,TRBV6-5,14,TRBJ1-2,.,CASSYRDRNYGYTF
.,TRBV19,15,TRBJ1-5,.,CASSMGNRGNQPQHF
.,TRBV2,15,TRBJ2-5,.,CASSEALQATGTQYF
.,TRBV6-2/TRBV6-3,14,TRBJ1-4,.,CASSYSGPRLRLFF
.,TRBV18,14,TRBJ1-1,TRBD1,CASSPLTGDTEAFF
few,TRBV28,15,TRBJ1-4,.,CASSSTGFLNEKLFF
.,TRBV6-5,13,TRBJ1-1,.,CASSDGPGVQAFF
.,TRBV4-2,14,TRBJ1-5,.,CASSQVTGNQPQHF
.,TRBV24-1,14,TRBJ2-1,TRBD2,CATGDQPGLAEQFF
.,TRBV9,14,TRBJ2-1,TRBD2,CASSVAGRANEQFF
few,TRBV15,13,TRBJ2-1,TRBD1,CAIPGQGYNEQFF
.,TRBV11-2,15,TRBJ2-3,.,CASSLYNRATDTQYF
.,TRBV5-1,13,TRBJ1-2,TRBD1,CASSVTGGYGYTF
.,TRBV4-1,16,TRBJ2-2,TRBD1,CARSRFRDRGTGELFF
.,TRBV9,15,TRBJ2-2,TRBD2,CASSVSGANTGELFF
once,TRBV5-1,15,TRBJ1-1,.,CASSISDSLNTEAFF
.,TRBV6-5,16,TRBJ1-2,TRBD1,CASSYRSGTGAYGYTF
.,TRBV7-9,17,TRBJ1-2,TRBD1,CASSSGQGKIINYGYTF
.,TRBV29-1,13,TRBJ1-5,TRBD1,CSVQTGSNQPQHF
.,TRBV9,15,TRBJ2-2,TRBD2,CASSVTGTNNGELFF
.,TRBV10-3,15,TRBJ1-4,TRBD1,CAISARGTVNEKLFF
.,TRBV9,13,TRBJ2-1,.,CASSVETPTEQFF
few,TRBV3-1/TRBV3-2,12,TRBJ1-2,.,CASSRSVYGYTF
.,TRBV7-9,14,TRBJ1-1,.,CASSLAGLLGGAFF
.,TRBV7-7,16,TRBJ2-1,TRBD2,CASSPEGLAGGNEQFF
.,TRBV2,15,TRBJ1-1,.,CASTLEQGTNTEAFF
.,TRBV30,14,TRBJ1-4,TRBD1,CAWSFSGQGEKLFF
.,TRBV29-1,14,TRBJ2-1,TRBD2,CSAEERGSYNEQFF
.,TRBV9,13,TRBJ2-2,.,CASSTIGTGELFF
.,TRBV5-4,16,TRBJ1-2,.,CASSQYVVAFGDGYTF
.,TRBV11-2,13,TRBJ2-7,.,CASSLGQGNEQYF
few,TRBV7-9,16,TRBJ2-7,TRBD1,CASSRAGTGPLAEQYF
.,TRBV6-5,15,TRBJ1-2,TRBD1,CASSYSAGQGYGYTF
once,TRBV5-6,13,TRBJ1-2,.,CASSFQVNYGYTF
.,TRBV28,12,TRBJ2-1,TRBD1,CASIPPGGEQFF
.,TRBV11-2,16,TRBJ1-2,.,CASSLNRGGTNYGYTF
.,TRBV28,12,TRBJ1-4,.,CASSLYGRELFF
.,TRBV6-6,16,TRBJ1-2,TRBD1,CASRPNTGALGYGYTF
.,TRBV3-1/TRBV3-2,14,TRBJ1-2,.,CASSQGGGKNGYTF
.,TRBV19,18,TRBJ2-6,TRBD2,CASRALPSGRSGANVLTF
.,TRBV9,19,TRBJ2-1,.,CASSVATGLGLSSYNEQFF
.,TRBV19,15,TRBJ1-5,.,CASSIVGDSNQPQHF
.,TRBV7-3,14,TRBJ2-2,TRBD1,CASSMTGATGELFF